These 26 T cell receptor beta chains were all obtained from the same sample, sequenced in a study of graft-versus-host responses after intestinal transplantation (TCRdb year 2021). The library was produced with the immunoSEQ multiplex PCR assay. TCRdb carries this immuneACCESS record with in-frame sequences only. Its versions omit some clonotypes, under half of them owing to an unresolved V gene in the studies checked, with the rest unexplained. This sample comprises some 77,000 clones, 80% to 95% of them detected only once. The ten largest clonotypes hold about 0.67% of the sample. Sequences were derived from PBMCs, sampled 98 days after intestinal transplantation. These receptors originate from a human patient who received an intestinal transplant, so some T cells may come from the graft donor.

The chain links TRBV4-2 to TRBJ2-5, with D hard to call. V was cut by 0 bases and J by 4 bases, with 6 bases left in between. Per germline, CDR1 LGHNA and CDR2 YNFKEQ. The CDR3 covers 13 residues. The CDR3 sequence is CASSQDVSETQYF. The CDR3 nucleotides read TGTGCCAGCAGCCAAGATGTCTCAGAGACCCAGTACTTC.

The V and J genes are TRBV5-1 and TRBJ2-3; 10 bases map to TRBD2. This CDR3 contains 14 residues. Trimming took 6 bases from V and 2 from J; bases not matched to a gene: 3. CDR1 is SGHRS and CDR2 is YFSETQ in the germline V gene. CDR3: CASTSGRATDTQYF. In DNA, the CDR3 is TGCGCCAGCACTAGCGGGAGAGCCACAGATACGCAGTATTTT. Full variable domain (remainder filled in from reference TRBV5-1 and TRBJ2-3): KAGVTQTPRYLIKTRGQQVTLSCSPISGHRSVSWYQQTPGQGLQFLFEYFSETQRNKGNFPGRFSGRQFSNSRSEMNVSTLELGDSALYLCASTSGRATDTQYFGPGTRLTVL.

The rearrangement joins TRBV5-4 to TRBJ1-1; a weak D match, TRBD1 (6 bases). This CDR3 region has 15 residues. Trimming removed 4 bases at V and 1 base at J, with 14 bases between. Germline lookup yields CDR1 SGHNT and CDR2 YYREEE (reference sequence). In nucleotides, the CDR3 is TGTGCCAGCAGCACCCCGACAGGAGAGAACACTGAAGCTTTCTTT. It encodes CASSTPTGENTEAFF.

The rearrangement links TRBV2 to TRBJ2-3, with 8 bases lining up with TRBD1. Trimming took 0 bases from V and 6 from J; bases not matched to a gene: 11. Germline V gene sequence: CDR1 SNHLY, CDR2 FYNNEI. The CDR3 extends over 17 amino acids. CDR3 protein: CASSEAAGTGWGDTQYF. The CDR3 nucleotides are TGTGCCAGCAGTGAAGCCGCCGGGACAGGTTGGGGGGATACGCAGTATTTT.

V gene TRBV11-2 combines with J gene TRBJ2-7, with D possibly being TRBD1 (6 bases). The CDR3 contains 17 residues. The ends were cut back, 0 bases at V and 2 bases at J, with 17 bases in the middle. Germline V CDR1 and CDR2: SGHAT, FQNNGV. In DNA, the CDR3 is TGTGCCAGCAGCTTAGATTGGACAGTAAAAACACCCTACGAGCAGTACTTC. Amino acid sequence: CASSLDWTVKTPYEQYF.

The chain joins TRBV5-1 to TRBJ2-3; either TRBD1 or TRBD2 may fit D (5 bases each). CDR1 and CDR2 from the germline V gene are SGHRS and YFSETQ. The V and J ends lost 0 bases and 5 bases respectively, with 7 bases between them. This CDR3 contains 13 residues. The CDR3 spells CASSLGGKDTQYF. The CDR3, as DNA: TGCGCCAGCAGCTTGGGGGGGAAAGATACGCAGTATTTT. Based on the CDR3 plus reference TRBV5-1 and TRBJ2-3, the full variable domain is KAGVTQTPRYLIKTRGQQVTLSCSPISGHRSVSWYQQTPGQGLQFLFEYFSETQRNKGNFPGRFSGRQFSNSRSEMNVSTLELGDSALYLCASSLGGKDTQYFGPGTRLTVL.

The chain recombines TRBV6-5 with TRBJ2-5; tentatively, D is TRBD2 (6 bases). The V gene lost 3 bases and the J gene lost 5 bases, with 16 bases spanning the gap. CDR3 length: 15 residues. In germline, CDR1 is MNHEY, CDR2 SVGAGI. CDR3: CASSYMAGSRETQYF. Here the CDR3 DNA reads TGTGCCAGCAGTTATATGGCGGGAAGCCGCGAGACCCAGTACTTC.

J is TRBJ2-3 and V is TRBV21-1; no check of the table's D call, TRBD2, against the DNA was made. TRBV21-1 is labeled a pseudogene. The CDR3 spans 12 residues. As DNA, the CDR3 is TGTGCCAGCAGCAAACGGGTAGATACGCAGTATTTT. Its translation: CASSKRVDTQYF.

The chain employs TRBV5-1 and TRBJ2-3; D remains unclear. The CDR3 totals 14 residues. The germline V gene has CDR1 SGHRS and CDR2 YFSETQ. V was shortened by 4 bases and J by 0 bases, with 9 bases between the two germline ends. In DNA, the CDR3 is TGCGCCAGCAGCCTGGACGGGAGCACAGATACGCAGTATTTT. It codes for CASSLDGSTDTQYF.

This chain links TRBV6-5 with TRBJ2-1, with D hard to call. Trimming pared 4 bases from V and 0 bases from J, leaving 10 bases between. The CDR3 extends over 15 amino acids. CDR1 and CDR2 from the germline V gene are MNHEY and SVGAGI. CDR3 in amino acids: CASSFAQSSYNEQFF. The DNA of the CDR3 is TGTGCCAGCAGTTTCGCGCAAAGCTCCTACAATGAGCAGTTCTTC.

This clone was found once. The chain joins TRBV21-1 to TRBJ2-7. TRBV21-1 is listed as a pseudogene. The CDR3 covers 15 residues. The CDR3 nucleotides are TGTGCCAGCAGCTCCCGGGACGGCCCTTACTACGAGCAGTACTTC. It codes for CASSSRDGPYYEQYF.

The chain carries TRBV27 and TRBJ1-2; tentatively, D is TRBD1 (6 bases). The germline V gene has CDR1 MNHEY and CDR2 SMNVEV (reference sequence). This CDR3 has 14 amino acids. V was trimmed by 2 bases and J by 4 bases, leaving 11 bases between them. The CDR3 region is CASSLGGPRYGYTF. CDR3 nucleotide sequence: TGTGCCAGCAGTTTAGGGGGGCCCCGCTATGGCTACACCTTC.

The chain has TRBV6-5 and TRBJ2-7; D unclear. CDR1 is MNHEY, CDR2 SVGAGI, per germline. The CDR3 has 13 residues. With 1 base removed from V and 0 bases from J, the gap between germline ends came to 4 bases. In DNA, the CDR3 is TGTGCCAGCAGTTACTTCCGCTCCTACGAGCAGTACTTC. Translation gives CASSYFRSYEQYF.

The CDR3 protein is CASSLAGTGVYEQYF. The CDR3 DNA reads TGCGCCAGCAGCTTGGCTGGGACAGGGGTCTACGAGCAGTACTTC. The chain carries TRBV5-1 and TRBJ2-7; TRBD1 matches at 10 bases. Germline CDR1 SGHRS, CDR2 YFSETQ. This CDR3 contains 15 residues. J lost 3 bases, V lost 0 bases, and 3 bases had no gene match.

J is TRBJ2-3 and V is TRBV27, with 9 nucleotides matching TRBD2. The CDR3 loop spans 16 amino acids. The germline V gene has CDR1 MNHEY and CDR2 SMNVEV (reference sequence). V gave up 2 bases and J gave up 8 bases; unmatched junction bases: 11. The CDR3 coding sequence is TGTGCCAGCAGTTTAGCTACCGGGACTAGCTATTTTACGCAGTATTTT. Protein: CASSLATGTSYFTQYF.

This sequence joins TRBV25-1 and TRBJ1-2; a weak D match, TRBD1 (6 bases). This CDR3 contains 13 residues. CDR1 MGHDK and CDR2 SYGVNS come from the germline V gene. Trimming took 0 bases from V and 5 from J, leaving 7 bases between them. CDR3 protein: CASSEYTGYGYTF. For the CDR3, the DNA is TGTGCCAGCAGTGAATATACAGGGTATGGCTACACCTTC.

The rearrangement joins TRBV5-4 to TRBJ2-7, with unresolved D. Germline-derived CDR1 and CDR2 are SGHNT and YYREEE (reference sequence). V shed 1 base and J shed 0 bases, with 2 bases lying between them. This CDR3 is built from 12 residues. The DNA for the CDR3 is TGTGCCAGCAGCTTGAGCTCCTACGAGCAGTACTTC. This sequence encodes CASSLSSYEQYF. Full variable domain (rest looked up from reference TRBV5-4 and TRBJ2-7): ETGVTQSPTHLIKTRGQQVTLRCSSQSGHNTVSWYQQALGQGPQFIFQYYREEENGRGNFPPRFSGLQFPNYSSELNVNALELDDSALYLCASSLSSYEQYFGPGTRLTVT.

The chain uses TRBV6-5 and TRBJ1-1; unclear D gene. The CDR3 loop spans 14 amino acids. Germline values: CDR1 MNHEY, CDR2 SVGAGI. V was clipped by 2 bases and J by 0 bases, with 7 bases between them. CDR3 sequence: CASSYERMNTEAFF. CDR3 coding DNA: TGTGCCAGCAGTTACGAGAGAATGAACACTGAAGCTTTCTTT.

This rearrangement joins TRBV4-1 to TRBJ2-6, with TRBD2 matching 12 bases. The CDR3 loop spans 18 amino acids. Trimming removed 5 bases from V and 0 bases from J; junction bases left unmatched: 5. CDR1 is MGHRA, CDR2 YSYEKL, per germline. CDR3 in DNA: TGCGCCAGCAGCTATCGACTAGCGGGGGACTCTGGGGCCAACGTCCTGACTTTC. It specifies CASSYRLAGDSGANVLTF.

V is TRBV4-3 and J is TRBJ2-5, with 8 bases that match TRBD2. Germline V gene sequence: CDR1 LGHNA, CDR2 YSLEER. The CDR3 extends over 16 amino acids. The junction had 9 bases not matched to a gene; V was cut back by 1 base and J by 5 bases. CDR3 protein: CASSQGEAGVEETQYF. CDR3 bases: TGCGCCAGCAGCCAAGGGGAAGCGGGAGTTGAGGAGACCCAGTACTTC.

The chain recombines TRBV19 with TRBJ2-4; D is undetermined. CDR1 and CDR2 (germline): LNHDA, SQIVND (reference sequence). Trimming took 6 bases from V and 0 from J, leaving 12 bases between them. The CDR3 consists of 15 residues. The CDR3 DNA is TGTGCCAGTAGGGACGGTTTCCTAGCCAAAAACATTCAGTACTTC. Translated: CASRDGFLAKNIQYF. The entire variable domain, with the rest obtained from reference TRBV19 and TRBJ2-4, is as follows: DGGITQSPKYLFRKEGQNVTLSCEQNLNHDAMYWYRQDPGQGLRLIYYSQIVNDFQKGDIAEGYSVSREKKESFPLTVTSAQKNPTAFYLCASRDGFLAKNIQYFGAGTRLSVL.

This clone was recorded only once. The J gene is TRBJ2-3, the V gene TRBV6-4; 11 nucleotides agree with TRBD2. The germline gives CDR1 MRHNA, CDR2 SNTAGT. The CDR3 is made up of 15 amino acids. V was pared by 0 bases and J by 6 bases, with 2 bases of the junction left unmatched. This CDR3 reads CASSDSSGGADTQYF. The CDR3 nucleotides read TGTGCCAGCAGTGACTCTAGCGGGGGGGCGGATACGCAGTATTTT.

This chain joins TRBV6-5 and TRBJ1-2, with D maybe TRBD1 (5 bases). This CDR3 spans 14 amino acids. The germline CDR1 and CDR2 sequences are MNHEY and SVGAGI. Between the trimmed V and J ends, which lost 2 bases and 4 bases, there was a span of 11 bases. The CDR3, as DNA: TGTGCCAGCAGTTACGAAGGACACGGCTATGGCTACACCTTC. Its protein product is CASSYEGHGYGYTF.

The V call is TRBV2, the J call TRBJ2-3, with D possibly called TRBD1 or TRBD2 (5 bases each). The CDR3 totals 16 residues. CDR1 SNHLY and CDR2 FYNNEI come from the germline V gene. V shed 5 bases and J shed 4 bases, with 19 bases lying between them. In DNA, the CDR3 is TGTGCCAGCAGTAGTGATGGGGGTGTCATGGCAGATACGCAGTATTTT. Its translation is CASSSDGGVMADTQYF.

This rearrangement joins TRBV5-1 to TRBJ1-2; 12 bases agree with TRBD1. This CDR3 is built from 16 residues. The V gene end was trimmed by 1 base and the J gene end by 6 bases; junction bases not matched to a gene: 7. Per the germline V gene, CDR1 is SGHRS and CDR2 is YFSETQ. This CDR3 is CASSLTPRDRGHGYTF. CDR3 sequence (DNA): TGCGCCAGCAGCTTGACCCCACGGGACAGGGGGCATGGCTACACCTTC.

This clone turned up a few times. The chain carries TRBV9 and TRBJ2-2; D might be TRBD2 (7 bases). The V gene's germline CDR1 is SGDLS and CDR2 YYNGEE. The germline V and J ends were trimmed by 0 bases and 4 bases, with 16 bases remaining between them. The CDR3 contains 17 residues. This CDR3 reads CASSVDRGGALTGELFF. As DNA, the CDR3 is TGTGCCAGCAGCGTAGATAGAGGGGGGGCTCTCACCGGGGAGCTGTTTTTT. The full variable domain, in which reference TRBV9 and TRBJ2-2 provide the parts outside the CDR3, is DSGVTQTPKHLITATGQRVTLRCSPRSGDLSVYWYQQSLDQGLQFLIQYYNGEERAKGNILERFSAQQFPDLHSELNLSSLELGDSALYFCASSVDRGGALTGELFFGEGSRLTVL.